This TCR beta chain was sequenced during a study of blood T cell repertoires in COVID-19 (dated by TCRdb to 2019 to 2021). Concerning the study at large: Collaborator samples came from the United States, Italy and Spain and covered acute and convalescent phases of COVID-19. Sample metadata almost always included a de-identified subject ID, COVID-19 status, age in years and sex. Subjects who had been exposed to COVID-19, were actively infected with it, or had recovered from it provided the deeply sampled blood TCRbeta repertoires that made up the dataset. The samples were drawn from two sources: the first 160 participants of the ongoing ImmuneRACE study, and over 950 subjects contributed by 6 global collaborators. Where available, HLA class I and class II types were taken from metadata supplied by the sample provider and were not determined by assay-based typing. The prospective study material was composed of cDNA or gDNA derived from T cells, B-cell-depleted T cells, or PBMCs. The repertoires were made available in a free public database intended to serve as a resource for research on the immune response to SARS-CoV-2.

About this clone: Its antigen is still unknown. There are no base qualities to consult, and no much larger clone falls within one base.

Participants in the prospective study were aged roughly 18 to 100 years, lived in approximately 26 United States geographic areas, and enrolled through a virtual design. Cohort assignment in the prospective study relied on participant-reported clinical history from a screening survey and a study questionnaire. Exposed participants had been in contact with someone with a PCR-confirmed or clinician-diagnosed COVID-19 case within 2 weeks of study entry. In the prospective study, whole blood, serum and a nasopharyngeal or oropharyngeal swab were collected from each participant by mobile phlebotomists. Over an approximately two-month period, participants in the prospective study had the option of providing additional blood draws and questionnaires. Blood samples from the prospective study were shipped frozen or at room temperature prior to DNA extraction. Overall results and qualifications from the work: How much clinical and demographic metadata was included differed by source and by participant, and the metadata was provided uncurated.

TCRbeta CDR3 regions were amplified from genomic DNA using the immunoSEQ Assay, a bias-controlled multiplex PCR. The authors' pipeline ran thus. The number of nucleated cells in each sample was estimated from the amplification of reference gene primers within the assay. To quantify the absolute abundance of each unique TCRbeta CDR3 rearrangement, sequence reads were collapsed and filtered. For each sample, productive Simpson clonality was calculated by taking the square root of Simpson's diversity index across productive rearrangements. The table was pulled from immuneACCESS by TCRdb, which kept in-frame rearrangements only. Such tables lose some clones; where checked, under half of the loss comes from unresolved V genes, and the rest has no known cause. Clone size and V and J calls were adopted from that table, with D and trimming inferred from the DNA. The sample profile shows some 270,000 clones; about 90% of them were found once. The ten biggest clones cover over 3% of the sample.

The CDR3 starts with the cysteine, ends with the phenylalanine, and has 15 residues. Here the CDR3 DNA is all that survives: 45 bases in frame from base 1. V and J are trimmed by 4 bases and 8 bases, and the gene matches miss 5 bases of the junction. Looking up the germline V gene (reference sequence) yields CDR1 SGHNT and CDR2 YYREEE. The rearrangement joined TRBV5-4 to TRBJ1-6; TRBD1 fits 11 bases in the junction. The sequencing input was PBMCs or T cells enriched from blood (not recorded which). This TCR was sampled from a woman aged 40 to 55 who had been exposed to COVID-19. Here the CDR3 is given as CASSKGTGGDSPLHF. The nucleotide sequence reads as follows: TGTGCCAGCAGCAAGGGGACAGGGGGAGATTCACCCCTCCACTTT. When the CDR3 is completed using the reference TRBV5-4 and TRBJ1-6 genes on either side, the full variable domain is ETGVTQSPTHLIKTRGQQVTLRCSSQSGHNTVSWYQQALGQGPQFIFQYYREEENGRGNFPPRFSGLQFPNYSSELNVNALELDDSALYLCASSKGTGGDSPLHFGNGTRLTVT.